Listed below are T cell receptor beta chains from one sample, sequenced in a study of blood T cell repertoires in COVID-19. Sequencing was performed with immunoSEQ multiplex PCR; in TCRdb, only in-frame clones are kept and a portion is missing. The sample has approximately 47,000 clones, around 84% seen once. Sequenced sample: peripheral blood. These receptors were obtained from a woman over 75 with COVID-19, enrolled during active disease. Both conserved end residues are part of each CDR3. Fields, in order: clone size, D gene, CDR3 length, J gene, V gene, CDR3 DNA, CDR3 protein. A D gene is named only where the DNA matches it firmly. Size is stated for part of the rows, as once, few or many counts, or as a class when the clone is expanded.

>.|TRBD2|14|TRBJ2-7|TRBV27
TGTGCCAGCAGTTTATCGATGCGGGGGGGTGAGCAGTACTTC
CASSLSMRGGEQYF
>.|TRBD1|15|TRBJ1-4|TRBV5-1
TGCGCCAGCAGCTTGGTGACAGGGGGCGATGAAAAACTGTTTTTT
CASSLVTGGDEKLFF
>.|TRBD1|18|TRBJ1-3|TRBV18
TGTGCCAGCTCACTGGTCTCCACACAGGGGAGCTCTGGAAACACCATATATTTT
CASSLVSTQGSSGNTIYF
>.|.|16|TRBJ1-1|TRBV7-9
TGTGCCAGCAGCTCCCTCGGGGGGGCGGTGAACACTGAAGCTTTCTTT
CASSSLGGAVNTEAFF
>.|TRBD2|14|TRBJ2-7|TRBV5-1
TGCGCCAGCAGCCCTAGCGGGAGACCCTACGAGCAGTACTTC
CASSPSGRPYEQYF
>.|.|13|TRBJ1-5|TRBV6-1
TGTGCCAGCAGTGACCGACAGAATCAGCCCCAGCATTTT
CASSDRQNQPQHF
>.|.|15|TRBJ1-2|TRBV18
TGTGCCAGCTCACCCGGACAGCACACTAACTATGGCTACACCTTC
CASSPGQHTNYGYTF
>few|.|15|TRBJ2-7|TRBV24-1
TGTGCCACCAGTGATCCCCGGGGGAGAACCTACGAGCAGTACTTC
CATSDPRGRTYEQYF
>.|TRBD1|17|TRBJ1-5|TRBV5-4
TGTGCCAGCAGCTATGGCCAGGGGGCGCGGGGCAATCAGCCCCAGCATTTT
CASSYGQGARGNQPQHF
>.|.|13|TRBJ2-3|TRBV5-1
TGCGCCAGCAGCTCGACTCTAGGCGATACGCAGTATTTT
CASSSTLGDTQYF
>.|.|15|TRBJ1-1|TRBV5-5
TGTGCCAGCAGCTTGGTTACAGGGCAGAACACTGAAGCTTTCTTT
CASSLVTGQNTEAFF
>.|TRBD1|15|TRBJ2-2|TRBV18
TGTGCCAGCTCGCACGGACAGGGCGGCACCGGGGAGCTGTTTTTT
CASSHGQGGTGELFF
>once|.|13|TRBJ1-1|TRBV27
TGTGCCAGCAGTTCATTTACAGGGAAAGAAGCTTTCTTT
CASSSFTGKEAFF
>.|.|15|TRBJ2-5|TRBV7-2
TGTGCCAGCAGGCCCTATTTGACGAGGGAGGAGACCCAGTACTTC
CASRPYLTREETQYF
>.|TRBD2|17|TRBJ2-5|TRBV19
TGTGCCAGTAGCCCTTTAGGGGCGGGAGCGGTACAAGAGACCCAGTACTTC
CASSPLGAGAVQETQYF
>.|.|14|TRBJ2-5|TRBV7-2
TGTGCCAGCAGCTTAGGGGGGGTTCAAGAGACCCAGTACTTC
CASSLGGVQETQYF
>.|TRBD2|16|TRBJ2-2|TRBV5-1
TGCGCCAGCAGCCCGGGACTACGCGTGAACACCGGGGAGCTGTTTTTT
CASSPGLRVNTGELFF
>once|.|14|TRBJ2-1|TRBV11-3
TGTGCCAGCAGCTTAGATGAGGTAAGGAACGAGCAGTTCTTC
CASSLDEVRNEQFF
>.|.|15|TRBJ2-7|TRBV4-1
TGCGCCAGCAGCCAAGCAGGCAGGGGTTCCTACGAGCAGTACTTC
CASSQAGRGSYEQYF
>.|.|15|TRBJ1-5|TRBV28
TGTGCCAGCAGGTCGCCGGGATGGGACAATCAGCCCCAGCATTTT
CASRSPGWDNQPQHF
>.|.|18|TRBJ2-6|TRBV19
TGTGCCAGTAGTACCTCCGGACAGCGTATCTCTGGGGCCAACGTCCTGACTTTC
CASSTSGQRISGANVLTF
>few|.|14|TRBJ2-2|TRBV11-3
TGTGCCAGCAGCTTAGACGCCAGCACCGGGGAGCTGTTTTTT
CASSLDASTGELFF
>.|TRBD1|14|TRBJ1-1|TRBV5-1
TGCGCCAGCAGCTTGGAGGGGGCTACGACTGAAGCTTTCTTT
CASSLEGATTEAFF
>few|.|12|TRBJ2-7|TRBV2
TGTGCCAGCAGTTTAGGGGCCAACGAGCAGTACTTC
CASSLGANEQYF
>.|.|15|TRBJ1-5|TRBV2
TGTGCCAGCAGTGAAGCTGGGCAGGGCGATCAGCCCCAGCATTTT
CASSEAGQGDQPQHF
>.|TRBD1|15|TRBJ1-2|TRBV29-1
TGCAGCGTTCCCGATGTCAGGGGGCGCTTATCTGGCTACACCTTC
CSVPDVRGRLSGYTF
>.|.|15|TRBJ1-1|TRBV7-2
TGTGCCAGCAGCTTAATGTCCAGGGGTGGGACTGAAGCTTTCTTT
CASSLMSRGGTEAFF
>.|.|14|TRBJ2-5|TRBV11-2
TGTGCCAGCAGCCCGCTTAGAGCTCAAGAGACCCAGTACTTC
CASSPLRAQETQYF
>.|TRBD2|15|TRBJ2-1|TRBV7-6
TGTGCCAGCAGAAGCGTAGCGGGAGGGAATAATGAGCAGTTCTTC
CASRSVAGGNNEQFF
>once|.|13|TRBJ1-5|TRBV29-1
TGCAGCGTTAAAGAGGGGGGGACCCAGCCCCAGCATTTT
CSVKEGGTQPQHF
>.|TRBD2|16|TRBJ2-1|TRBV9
TGTGCCAGCAGCCCCATAGGACTAGCGGGGTTCAATGAGCAGTTCTTC
CASSPIGLAGFNEQFF
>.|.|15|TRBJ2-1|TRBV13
TGTGCCAGCATCCTAGCCCGGACTGACTACAATGAGCAGTTCTTC
CASILARTDYNEQFF
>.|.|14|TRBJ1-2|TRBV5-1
TGCGCCAGCAGCTTGGCCCGCAGGGGCTATGGCTACACCTTC
CASSLARRGYGYTF
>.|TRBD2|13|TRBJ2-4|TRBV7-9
TGTGCCAGCAGCGCATCCGGGACTACTGTTCAGTACTTC
CASSASGTTVQYF
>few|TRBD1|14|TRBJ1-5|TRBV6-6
TGTGCCAGCACTGGGCAGGGGGACAATCAGCCCCAGCATTTT
CASTGQGDNQPQHF
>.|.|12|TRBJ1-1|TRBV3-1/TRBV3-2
TGTGCCAGCAGCCAAGTACCGGCTGAAGCTTTCTTT
CASSQVPAEAFF
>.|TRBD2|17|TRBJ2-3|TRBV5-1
TGCGCCAGCAGCTTGGTGAGCGGGACTAGCACATCAGATACGCAGTATTTT
CASSLVSGTSTSDTQYF
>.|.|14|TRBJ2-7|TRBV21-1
TGTGCCAGCAGCAGTCGGACAGGAGAGTACGAGCAGTACTTC
CASSSRTGEYEQYF
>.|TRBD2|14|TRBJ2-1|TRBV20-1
TGCAGTGCTAGTTTGGCTAGCGGGAAGAATGAGCAGTTCTTC
CSASLASGKNEQFF
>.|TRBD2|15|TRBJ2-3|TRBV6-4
TGTGCCAGCAGTGACTCAGCTAGCGGGATTGATACGCAGTATTTT
CASSDSASGIDTQYF
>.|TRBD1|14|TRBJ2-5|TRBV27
TGTGCCAGCAGTCCACAGACAGGGGCAGAGACCCAGTACTTC
CASSPQTGAETQYF
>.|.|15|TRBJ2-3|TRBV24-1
TGTGCCACCAGTGTGGCGGGAATGAGCACAGATACGCAGTATTTT
CATSVAGMSTDTQYF
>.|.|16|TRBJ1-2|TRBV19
TGTGCCAGTAGTATAGCAGGGGCTACTCGGGGCTATGGCTACACCTTC
CASSIAGATRGYGYTF
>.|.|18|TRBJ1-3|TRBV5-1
TGCGCCAGCAGCTTGGCACCGGACAGAACAAGGTCTGGAAACACCATATATTTT
CASSLAPDRTRSGNTIYF
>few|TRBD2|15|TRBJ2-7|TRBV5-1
TGCGCCAGCAGCTTGGCTAGCGGGACGCCCTACGAGCAGTACTTC
CASSLASGTPYEQYF
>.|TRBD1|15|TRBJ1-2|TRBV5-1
TGCGCCAGCAGCTTGGAGGCAGGGGGGAACTATGGCTACACCTTC
CASSLEAGGNYGYTF
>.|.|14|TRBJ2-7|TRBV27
TGTGCCAGCAGTTTCGGCAGGGCTGGGTACGAGCAGTACTTC
CASSFGRAGYEQYF
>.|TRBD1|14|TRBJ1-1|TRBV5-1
TGCGCCAGCAGCTCGACAGGGGGTAGGTCTGAAGCTTTCTTT
CASSSTGGRSEAFF
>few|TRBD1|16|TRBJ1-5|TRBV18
TGTGCCAGCTCACCAAGAGGGGGCATTAGAGATCAGCCCCAGCATTTT
CASSPRGGIRDQPQHF
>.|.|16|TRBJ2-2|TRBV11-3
TGTGCCAGCAGCCACGGACGGGACTCAAACACCGGGGAGCTGTTTTTT
CASSHGRDSNTGELFF
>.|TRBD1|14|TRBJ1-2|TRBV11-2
TGTGCCAGCACCCGGACAGGGACGGGCTATGGCTACACCTTC
CASTRTGTGYGYTF
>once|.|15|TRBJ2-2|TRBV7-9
TGTGCCAGCAGCCCCGTTCGGGGATACACCGGGGAGCTGTTTTTT
CASSPVRGYTGELFF
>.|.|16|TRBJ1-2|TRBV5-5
TGTGCCAGCAGCCCAGGCACCTTACCTGGTAACTATGGCTACACCTTC
CASSPGTLPGNYGYTF
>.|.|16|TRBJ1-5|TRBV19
TGTGCCAGTACCACCGGTGCGGGGAATAGCAATCAGCCCCAGCATTTT
CASTTGAGNSNQPQHF
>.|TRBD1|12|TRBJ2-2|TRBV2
TGTGCCAGTCGGACAGGGCCCGGGGAGCTGTTTTTT
CASRTGPGELFF
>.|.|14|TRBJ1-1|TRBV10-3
TGTGCCATCAACCGGCAGGGCGGGAACACTGAAGCTTTCTTT
CAINRQGGNTEAFF
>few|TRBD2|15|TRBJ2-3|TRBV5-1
TGCGCCAGCAGCTCCCTTGGACTAGCACCACATACGCAGTATTTT
CASSSLGLAPHTQYF